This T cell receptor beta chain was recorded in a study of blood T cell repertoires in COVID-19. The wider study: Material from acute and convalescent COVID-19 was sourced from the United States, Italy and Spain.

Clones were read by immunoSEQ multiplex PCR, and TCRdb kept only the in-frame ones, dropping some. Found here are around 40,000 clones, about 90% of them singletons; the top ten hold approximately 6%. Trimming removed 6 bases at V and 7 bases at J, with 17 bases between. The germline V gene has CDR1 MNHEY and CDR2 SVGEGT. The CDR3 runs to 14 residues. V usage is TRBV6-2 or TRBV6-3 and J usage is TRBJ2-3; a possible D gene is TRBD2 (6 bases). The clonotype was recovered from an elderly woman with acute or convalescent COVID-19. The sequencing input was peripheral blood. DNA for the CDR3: TGTGCCAGCAGCCCTGGACTACACAACCATACGCAGTATTTT. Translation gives CASSPGLHNHTQYF.